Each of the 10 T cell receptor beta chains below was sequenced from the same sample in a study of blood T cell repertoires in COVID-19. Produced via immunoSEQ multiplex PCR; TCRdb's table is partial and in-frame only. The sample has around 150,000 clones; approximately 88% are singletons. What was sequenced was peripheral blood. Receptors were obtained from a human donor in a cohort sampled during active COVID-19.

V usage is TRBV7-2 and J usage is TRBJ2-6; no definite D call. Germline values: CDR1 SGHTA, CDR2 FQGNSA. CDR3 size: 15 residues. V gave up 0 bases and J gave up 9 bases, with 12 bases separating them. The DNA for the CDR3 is TGTGCCAGCAGCTTAGCTGGTCAGGCCTTCAACGTCCTGACTTTC. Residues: CASSLAGQAFNVLTF. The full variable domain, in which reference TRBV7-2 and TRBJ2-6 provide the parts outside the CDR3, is GAGVSQSPSNKVTEKGKDVELRCDPISGHTALYWYRQSLGQGLEFLIYFQGNSAPDKSGLPSDRFSAERTGGSVSTLTIQRTQQEDSAVYLCASSLAGQAFNVLTFGAGSRLTVL.

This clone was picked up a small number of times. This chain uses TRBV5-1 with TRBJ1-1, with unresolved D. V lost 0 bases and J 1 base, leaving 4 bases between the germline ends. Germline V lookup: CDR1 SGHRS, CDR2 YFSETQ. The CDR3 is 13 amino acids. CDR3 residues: CASSLEQNTEAFF. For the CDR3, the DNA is TGCGCCAGCAGCTTGGAACAGAACACTGAAGCTTTCTTT.

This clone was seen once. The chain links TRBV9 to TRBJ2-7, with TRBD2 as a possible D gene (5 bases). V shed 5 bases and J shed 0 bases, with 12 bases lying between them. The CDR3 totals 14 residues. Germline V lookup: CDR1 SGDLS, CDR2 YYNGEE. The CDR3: CASSKDSPSYEQYF. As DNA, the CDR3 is TGTGCCAGCAGTAAGGACTCCCCCTCCTACGAGCAGTACTTC.

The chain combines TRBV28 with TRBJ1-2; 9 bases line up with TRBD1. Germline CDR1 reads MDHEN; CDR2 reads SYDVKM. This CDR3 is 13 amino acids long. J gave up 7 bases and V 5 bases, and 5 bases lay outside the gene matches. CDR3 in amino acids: CASSAQGAGGYTF. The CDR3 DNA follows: TGTGCCAGCAGTGCACAGGGGGCGGGTGGCTACACCTTC.

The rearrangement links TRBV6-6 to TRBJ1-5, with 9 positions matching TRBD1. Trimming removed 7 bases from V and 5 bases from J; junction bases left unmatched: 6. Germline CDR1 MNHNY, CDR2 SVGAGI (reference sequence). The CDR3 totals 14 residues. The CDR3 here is CASTSGQGHQPQHF. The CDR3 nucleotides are TGTGCCAGCACCTCAGGACAGGGGCATCAGCCCCAGCATTTT.

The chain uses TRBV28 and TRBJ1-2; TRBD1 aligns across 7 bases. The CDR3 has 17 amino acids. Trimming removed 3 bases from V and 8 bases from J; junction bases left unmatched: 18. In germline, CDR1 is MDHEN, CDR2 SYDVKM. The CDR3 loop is CASSFPRRDSALRGYTF. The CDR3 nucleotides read TGTGCCAGCAGTTTCCCGAGACGGGACAGCGCCTTGCGGGGCTACACCTTC.

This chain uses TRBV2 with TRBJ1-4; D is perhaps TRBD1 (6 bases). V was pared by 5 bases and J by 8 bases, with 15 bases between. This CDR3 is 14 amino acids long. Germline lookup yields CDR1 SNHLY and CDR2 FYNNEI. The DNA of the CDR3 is TGTGCCAGCAGTCGGCAGGGGCTTCAGGAAAAACTGTTTTTT. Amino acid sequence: CASSRQGLQEKLFF.

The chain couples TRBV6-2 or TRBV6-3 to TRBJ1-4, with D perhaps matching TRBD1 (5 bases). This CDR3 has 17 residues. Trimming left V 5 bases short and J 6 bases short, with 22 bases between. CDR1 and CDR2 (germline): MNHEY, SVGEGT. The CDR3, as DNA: TGTGCCAGCAGTCCCCGCAGGGCCTTCGGCACGGATGAAAAACTGTTTTTT. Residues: CASSPRRAFGTDEKLFF.

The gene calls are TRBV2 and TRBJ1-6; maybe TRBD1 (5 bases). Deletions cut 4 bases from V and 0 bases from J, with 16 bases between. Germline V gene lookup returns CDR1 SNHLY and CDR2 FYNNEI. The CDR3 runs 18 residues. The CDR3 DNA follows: TGTGCCAGCAGTGTGAAGGCAGGGATCCCCTCCTATAATTCACCCCTCCACTTT. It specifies CASSVKAGIPSYNSPLHF. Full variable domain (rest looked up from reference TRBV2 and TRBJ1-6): EPEVTQTPSHQVTQMGQEVILRCVPISNHLYFYWYRQILGQKVEFLVSFYNNEISEKSEIFDDQFSVERPDGSNFTLKIRSTKLEDSAMYFCASSVKAGIPSYNSPLHFGNGTRLTVT.

CDR3 amino acids: CASSPSSGGDGAFF. DNA of the CDR3: TGCGCCAGCAGCCCCTCATCGGGGGGCGATGGAGCTTTCTTT. The chain is built from TRBV4-3 and TRBJ1-1, with D maybe TRBD1 (6 bases). CDR1 and CDR2 (germline): LGHNA, YSLEER. This CDR3 has 14 amino acids. Trimming removed 4 bases at V and 10 bases at J, with 19 bases between.